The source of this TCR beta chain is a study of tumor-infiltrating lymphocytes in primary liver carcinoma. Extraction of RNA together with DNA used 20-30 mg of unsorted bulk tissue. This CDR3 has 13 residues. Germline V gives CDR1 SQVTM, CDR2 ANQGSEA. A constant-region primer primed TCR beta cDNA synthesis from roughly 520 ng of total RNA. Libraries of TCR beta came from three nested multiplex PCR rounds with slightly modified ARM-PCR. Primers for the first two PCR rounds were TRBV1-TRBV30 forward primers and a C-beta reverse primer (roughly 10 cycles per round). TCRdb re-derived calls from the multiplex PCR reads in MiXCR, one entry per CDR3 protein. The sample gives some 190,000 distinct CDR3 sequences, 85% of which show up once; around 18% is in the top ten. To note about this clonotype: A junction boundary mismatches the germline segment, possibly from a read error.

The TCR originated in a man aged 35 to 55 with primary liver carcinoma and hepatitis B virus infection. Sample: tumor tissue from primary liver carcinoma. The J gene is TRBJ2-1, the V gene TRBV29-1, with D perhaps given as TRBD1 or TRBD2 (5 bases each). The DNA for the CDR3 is TGTAGCGTTGGACTGGTTAGAGGGGATGAGCAGTTCTTC. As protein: CSVGLVRGDEQFF.